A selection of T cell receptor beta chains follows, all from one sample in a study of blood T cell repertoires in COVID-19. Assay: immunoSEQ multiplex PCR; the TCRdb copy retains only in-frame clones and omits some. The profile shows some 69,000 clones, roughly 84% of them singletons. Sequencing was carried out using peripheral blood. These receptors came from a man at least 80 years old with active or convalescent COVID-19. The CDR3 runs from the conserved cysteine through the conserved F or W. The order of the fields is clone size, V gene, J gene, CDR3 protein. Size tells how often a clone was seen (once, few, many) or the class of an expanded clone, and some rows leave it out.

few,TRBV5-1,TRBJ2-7,CASSLSGGSYEQYF
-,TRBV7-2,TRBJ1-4,CASSSQGGAEKLFF
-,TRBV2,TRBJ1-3,CASSEGRAGNTIYF
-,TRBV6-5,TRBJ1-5,CASGQQIYQPQHF
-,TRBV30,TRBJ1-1,CACLVTEAFF
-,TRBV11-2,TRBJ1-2,CASSLDSGQRYGYTF
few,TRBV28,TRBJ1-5,CASSLGPSFRNQPQHF
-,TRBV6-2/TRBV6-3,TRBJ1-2,CASSPIGSPANYGYTF
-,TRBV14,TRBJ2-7,CASSPMTGSYEQYF
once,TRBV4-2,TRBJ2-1,CASSQDPRGNEQFF
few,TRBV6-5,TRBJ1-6,CASSYARRGGSSPLHF
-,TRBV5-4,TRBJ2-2,CASSPRSTGELFF
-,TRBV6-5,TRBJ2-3,CASRGSQGNTDTQYF
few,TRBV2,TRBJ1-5,CASSERQGLPPQHF
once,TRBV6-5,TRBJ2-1,CASSYSWQGDNEQFF
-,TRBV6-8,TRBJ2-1,CASLTTTKDEQFF
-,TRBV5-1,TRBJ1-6,CASSGQGQGTDSPLHF
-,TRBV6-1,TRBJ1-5,CASSELGTVQPQHF
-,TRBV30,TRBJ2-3,CASGTGGFTDTQYF
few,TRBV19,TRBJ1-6,CASRYRGGNSPLHF
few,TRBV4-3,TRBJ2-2,CASSQTLLAGDTGELFF
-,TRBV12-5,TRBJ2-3,CASGLGLAGVGDTQYF
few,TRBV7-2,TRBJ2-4,CASSPPWAGRDIQYF
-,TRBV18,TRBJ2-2,CASSPRDTGELFF
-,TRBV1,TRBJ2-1,CTSSHSAGGGYLNEQFF
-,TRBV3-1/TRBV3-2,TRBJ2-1,CASSPARPSARRWHEQFF
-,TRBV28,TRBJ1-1,CASSRHHDTEAFF
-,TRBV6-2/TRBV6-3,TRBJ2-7,CASSLMGFSYEQYF
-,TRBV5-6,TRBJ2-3,CASSSPFAASGGKDTQYF
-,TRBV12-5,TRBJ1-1,CASGDRDRAEAFF
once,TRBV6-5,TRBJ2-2,CASIQPGQITGELFF
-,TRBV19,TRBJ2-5,CASREAGGMETQYF